This TCR beta chain was sequenced during a study of blood T cells in healthy people across ages. This clonotype was observed many times. Germline V gene sequence: CDR1 MGHRA, CDR2 YSYEKL. The CDR3 contains 15 residues. Between the trimmed V and J ends, which lost 3 bases and 8 bases, there was a span of 19 bases. It was with a sample-barcoded 5' primer and a J-beta primer mix that a second PCR of roughly 7 to 11 cycles was run. TCRdb recomputed calls from the 5' RACE reads with MiXCR, one row per CDR3 protein. The sample contains over 550,000 distinct CDR3 sequences, about 28% of which appear only once.

This TCR derives from a woman of 80 years or more in good health. This rearrangement joins TRBV4-1 to TRBJ1-1, with a possible D match to TRBD1 (6 bases). Sequenced sample: blood. In DNA, the CDR3 is TGCGCCAGCAGCCATGACCCGGGACAAGGGACCGAAGCTTTCTTT. Translating it yields CASSHDPGQGTEAFF.